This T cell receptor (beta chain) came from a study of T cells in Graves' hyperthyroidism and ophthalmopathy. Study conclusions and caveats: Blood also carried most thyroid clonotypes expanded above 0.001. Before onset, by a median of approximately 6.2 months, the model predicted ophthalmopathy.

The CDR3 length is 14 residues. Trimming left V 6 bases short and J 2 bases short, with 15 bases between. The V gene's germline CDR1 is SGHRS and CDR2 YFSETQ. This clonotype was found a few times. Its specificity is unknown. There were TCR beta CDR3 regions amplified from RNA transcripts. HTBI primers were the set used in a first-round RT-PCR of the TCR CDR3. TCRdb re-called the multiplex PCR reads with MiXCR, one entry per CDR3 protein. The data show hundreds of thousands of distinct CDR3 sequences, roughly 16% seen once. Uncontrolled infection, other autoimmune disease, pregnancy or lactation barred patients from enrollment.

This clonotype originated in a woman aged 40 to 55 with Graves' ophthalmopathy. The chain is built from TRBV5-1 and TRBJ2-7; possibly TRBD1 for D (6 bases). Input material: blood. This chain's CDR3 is CASNSAAGAYEQYF. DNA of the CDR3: TGCGCCAGCAATTCGGCGGCAGGGGCCTACGAGCAGTACTTC.